A selection of T cell receptor beta chains follows, all from one sample in a study of control samples from healthy donors and cancer patients. The data were produced by immunoSEQ multiplex PCR, yet TCRdb's version contains in-frame clones alone and is incomplete. Of 110,000 to 150,000 clones in the sample, under 95% were seen once. Source material: blood. The receptors come from a man between 18 and 29 years old in good health. Both conserved end residues are part of each CDR3. D genes are given only for firm matches.

j_call	d_call	cdr3_length	v_call	cdr3_aa
TRBJ2-3	.	16	TRBV5-5	CASSLASGAQADTQYF
TRBJ1-2	TRBD1	14	TRBV2	CASSGDRVSYGYTF
TRBJ2-2	TRBD1	15	TRBV9	CASSEGTDNTGELFF
TRBJ1-1	.	15	TRBV7-8	CASSLENYANTEAFF
TRBJ2-5	TRBD1	13	TRBV19	CASSKTGSETQYF
TRBJ1-2	.	13	TRBV11-2	CASSSQVNYGYTF
TRBJ1-1	.	14	TRBV6-2/TRBV6-3	CASSYSIGDTEAFF
TRBJ1-4	.	14	TRBV5-1	CASSFGGAKEKLFF
TRBJ2-3	.	16	TRBV5-1	CASSAYSIEGTDTQYF
TRBJ2-2	TRBD2	16	TRBV7-3	CASSLTGGLSTGELFF
TRBJ2-2	.	13	TRBV3-1/TRBV3-2	CASSHWVSGELFF
TRBJ1-5	.	15	TRBV27	CASRKAAGGNQPQHF
TRBJ2-3	.	13	TRBV28	CASSHSGTDTQYF
TRBJ2-7	TRBD1	13	TRBV10-1	CAVGQGRSYEQYF
TRBJ2-5	.	11	TRBV12-3/TRBV12-4	CASSLSETQYF
TRBJ2-3	TRBD1	15	TRBV19	CASSPAFTGADTQYF
TRBJ1-5	.	12	TRBV7-9	CASSLGGEPQHF
TRBJ2-5	TRBD1	16	TRBV12-5	CASAPPGQGLGETQYF
TRBJ1-2	.	14	TRBV3-1/TRBV3-2	CASSQDTRGDGYTF
TRBJ1-2	.	16	TRBV3-1/TRBV3-2	CASSPGRQGTVYGYTF
TRBJ2-2	.	13	TRBV6-4	CASSEGNTGELFF
TRBJ1-1	.	14	TRBV30	CAWSVGQGTTEAFF
TRBJ1-5	TRBD1	11	TRBV12-3/TRBV12-4	CASSLGQVAHF
TRBJ2-1	.	14	TRBV7-9	CASSLHGRVDEQFF
TRBJ2-1	TRBD2	15	TRBV2	CASSLAGGPWNEQFF
TRBJ1-1	.	13	TRBV18	CASSPGGNTEAFF
TRBJ1-2	.	10	TRBV20-1	CSAREVGYTF
TRBJ1-1	.	13	TRBV7-2	CASSLNRNTEAFF
TRBJ1-3	TRBD1	14	TRBV7-9	CASSLEGAENTIYF
TRBJ2-1	TRBD2	13	TRBV29-1	CSVVRASGGEQFF
TRBJ1-1	TRBD1	13	TRBV6-5	CASRYRGSGEAFF
TRBJ1-1	.	16	TRBV3-1/TRBV3-2	CASSQEVPPLVTEAFF
TRBJ1-2	.	14	TRBV27	CASSFRDGNYGYTF
TRBJ1-2	TRBD1	13	TRBV6-4	CASSPDRVGGYTF
TRBJ2-2	TRBD1	14	TRBV4-2	CASSPGTGIGELFF
TRBJ1-1	TRBD1	14	TRBV6-5	CASSSEQGRTEAFF
TRBJ1-5	.	12	TRBV19	CASSFMNQPQHF
TRBJ2-5	TRBD1	16	TRBV29-1	CSVEDGERQGPWSQYF
TRBJ1-4	.	15	TRBV5-1	CASSLFPGENEKLFF
TRBJ2-7	.	14	TRBV15	CATSRPGLTIEQYF
TRBJ1-1	TRBD1	14	TRBV5-6	CASSLRQGNTEAFF
TRBJ2-5	TRBD1	16	TRBV7-2	CASSSSDRGYVETQYF
TRBJ1-6	TRBD1	15	TRBV6-5	CASSPAGTGNSPLHF
TRBJ2-3	TRBD2	16	TRBV7-2	CASSLDSSGGSDTQYF
TRBJ1-2	.	15	TRBV13	CASSFSSSLYYGYTF
TRBJ1-5	.	11	TRBV10-2	CASRVVWPQHF
TRBJ2-3	.	11	TRBV10-3	CAIRARWTQYF
TRBJ2-2	TRBD1	17	TRBV18	CASSPLVAGGNTGELFF
TRBJ2-7	.	15	TRBV14	CASSQDYGVVYEQYF
TRBJ2-5	.	13	TRBV29-1	CSVDGGHEETQYF
TRBJ2-3	TRBD1	18	TRBV2	CASSAQAFGTGSTDTQYF
TRBJ1-2	.	13	TRBV5-6	CASSSDVDYGYTF
TRBJ2-7	.	13	TRBV6-5	CASAKDGTYEQYF
TRBJ1-5	.	12	TRBV19	CASRPRDQPQHF
TRBJ2-6	.	17	TRBV27	CASRGPRQSSGANVLTF
TRBJ1-1	.	13	TRBV29-1	CSAARHPEDEAFF
TRBJ2-3	.	15	TRBV5-1	CASSIGRGTTDTQYF
TRBJ1-6	TRBD1	16	TRBV18	CASSPENRGLFSALHF
TRBJ2-5	TRBD2	16	TRBV11-3	CASSSGTSGGEETQYF
TRBJ2-7	TRBD1	12	TRBV19	CACGQGAYEQYF